A single sample is the source of the 15 T cell receptor beta chains below, sequenced in a study of cytomegalovirus exposure and HLA in healthy donors. PCR primers comprised 60 Vbeta and 13 Jbeta primers. Sequencing was performed with immunoSEQ multiplex PCR; in TCRdb, only in-frame clones are kept and a portion is missing. The table lists 150,000 to 200,000 clones, roughly 85% of them singletons. The specimen sequenced was PBMCs. These receptors all stem from a woman aged 18-29 years in good health and CMV-seronegative.

The chain uses TRBV27 and TRBJ1-6; 8 bases map to TRBD1. Germline assignment: CDR1 MNHEY and CDR2 SMNVEV (reference sequence). CDR3 length: 16 residues. Trimming took 5 bases from V and 5 from J; bases not matched to a gene: 8. In DNA form, the CDR3 reads TGTGCCAGCAGTCCGACAGGGGTTTTTAATAATTCACCCCTCCACTTT. Its protein is CASSPTGVFNNSPLHF.

The rearrangement links TRBV19 to TRBJ1-2; D remains unclear. There are 13 residues in the CDR3. The germline V gene encodes CDR1 LNHDA and CDR2 SQIVND (reference sequence). The V end lost 0 bases, the J end lost 4 bases, and 6 bases lay between the germline ends. The CDR3 nucleotides read TGTGCCAGTAGTATAGATCACAGCTATGGCTACACCTTC. This gives the protein CASSIDHSYGYTF.

In regard to this clone: The same CDR3 also results from other DNA sequences found in this sample. The chain links TRBV14 to TRBJ2-5; no reliable D call. The CDR3 runs to 14 residues. The V gene lost 1 base and the J gene lost 4 bases, with 10 bases spanning the gap. Germline assignment: CDR1 SGHDN and CDR2 FVKESK. CDR3 amino acids: CASSQGARSETQYF. In DNA, the CDR3 is TGTGCCAGCAGCCAAGGAGCGAGGTCAGAGACCCAGTACTTC. The entire variable domain, with the rest obtained from reference TRBV14 and TRBJ2-5, is as follows: EAGVTQFPSHSVIEKGQTVTLRCDPISGHDNLYWYRRVMGKEIKFLLHFVKESKQDESGMPNNRFLAERTGGTYSTLKVQPAELEDSGVYFCASSQGARSETQYFGPGTRLLVL.

This chain joins TRBV21-1 and TRBJ2-1; the table's D call of TRBD2 was not tested on the DNA. TRBV21-1 is labeled a pseudogene. CDR3 length: 15 amino acids. CDR3 bases: TGTGCCAGCAGCAAAGTTAGGGACCGGAGGGATGAGCAGTTCTTC. Protein product: CASSKVRDRRDEQFF.

The chain links TRBV19 to TRBJ1-2, with a tentative D call TRBD1 (6 bases). This CDR3 contains 13 residues. The V and J ends lost 6 bases and 1 base respectively, with 9 bases between them. The germline CDR1 and CDR2 sequences are LNHDA and SQIVND (reference sequence). The CDR3 nucleotides are TGTGCCAGTAGGAACAGGGTTAACTATGGCTACACCTTC. Its translation: CASRNRVNYGYTF.

This sequence joins TRBV4-1 and TRBJ2-7, with a tentative D call TRBD2 (6 bases). The CDR3 is made up of 16 amino acids. V lost 4 bases and J lost 3, with 19 bases in between. Germline V gene lookup returns CDR1 MGHRA and CDR2 YSYEKL. The CDR3 region is CASSRARGTGGYEQYF. The CDR3 DNA is TGCGCCAGCAGCCGCGCTCGTGGGACTGGGGGCTACGAGCAGTACTTC.

The chain links TRBV30 to TRBJ2-7, with TRBD1 matching 8 bases. The CDR3 covers 14 residues. Germline-derived CDR1 and CDR2 are GTSNPN and SVGIG (reference sequence). Germline trimming cut 2 bases from V and 2 bases from J; bases unmatched to any gene: 5. CDR3: CAWSFRDRTYEQYV. CDR3 in DNA: TGTGCCTGGAGTTTCCGGGACAGGACCTACGAGCAGTACGTC.

The V and J genes are TRBV6-5 and TRBJ1-1, with TRBD1 matching over 8 bases. Germline CDR1 and CDR2: MNHEY and SVGAGI. The CDR3 spans 15 residues. The junction had 9 bases not matched to a gene; V was cut back by 4 bases and J by 5 bases. The CDR3 coding sequence is TGTGCCAGCAGTTTCACCCAGGGGGCGAATACTGAAGCTTTCTTT. Protein product: CASSFTQGANTEAFF.

The chain recombines TRBV10-1 with TRBJ2-7, with a possible D match to TRBD2 (6 bases). Germline CDR1 and CDR2: WNHNN and SYGVQD (reference sequence). This CDR3 has 15 amino acids. V was clipped by 2 bases and J by 6 bases, with 17 bases between them. The CDR3 spells CASSEEGRSEGEQYF. In DNA form, the CDR3 reads TGCGCCAGCAGTGAGGAAGGAAGGTCGGAGGGCGAGCAGTACTTC.

V and J are TRBV4-3 and TRBJ2-1; 13 nucleotides match TRBD2. The trim removed 5 bases at V and 2 bases at J, leaving 12 bases unmatched. Germline CDR1 reads LGHNA; CDR2 reads YSLEER. This CDR3 region has 19 residues. As DNA, the CDR3 is TGCGCCAGCAGCGTGATGTGGACTAGCGGGAGAGCCCCCTACAATGAGCAGTTCTTC. The encoded protein is CASSVMWTSGRAPYNEQFF.

The CDR3 DNA sequence: TGTGCCAGCAGCCAAGATAAGTTTCAGGGTACGCAGTATTTT. Protein: CASSQDKFQGTQYF. The J gene is TRBJ2-3, the V gene TRBV4-2; TRBD1 is a possible D gene (5 bases). Trimming cost V 0 bases and J 8 bases, with 12 bases left between them. CDR3 size: 14 residues. Germline V gene data show CDR1 as LGHNA and CDR2 as YNFKEQ.

This clone has a handful of counts. The chain carries TRBV28 and TRBJ2-7, with a tentative D call TRBD1 (5 bases). Between the trimmed V and J ends, which lost 6 bases and 2 bases, there was a span of 11 bases. Looked up from germline, CDR1 is MDHEN and CDR2 is SYDVKM. CDR3 size: 13 residues. The CDR3 nucleotides are TGTGCCAGCAGATTCGACAGTGCCTACGAGCAGTACTTC. Its translation is CASRFDSAYEQYF. The variable domain in full, completed from reference TRBV28 and TRBJ2-7, reads DVKVTQSSRYLVKRTGEKVFLECVQDMDHENMFWYRQDPGLGLRLIYFSYDVKMKEKGDIPEGYSVSREKKERFSLILESASTNQTSMYLCASRFDSAYEQYFGPGTRLTVT.

This clone was seen more than once but under ten times. J is TRBJ1-4 and V is TRBV5-1, with 7 bases identical to TRBD1. This CDR3 spans 15 amino acids. The germline V gene has CDR1 SGHRS and CDR2 YFSETQ. The trim removed 0 bases at V and 5 bases at J, leaving 4 bases unmatched. CDR3 coding DNA: TGCGCCAGCAGCTTGGGAGGGGGCCCAAATGAAAAACTGTTTTTT. Protein sequence: CASSLGGGPNEKLFF.

The V gene is TRBV7-6, the J gene TRBJ1-1; tentatively, D is TRBD1 (6 bases). The CDR3 has 14 residues. In germline, CDR1 is SGHVS, CDR2 FNYEAQ. Trimming stripped 5 bases from V and 3 bases from J, with 13 bases between. The CDR3 DNA reads TGTGCCAGCAGCCGGGAGGGGGGGGACACTGAAGCTTTCTTT. It encodes CASSREGGDTEAFF.

The genes are TRBV5-4 and TRBJ2-1, with 8 bases matching TRBD2. The germline V gene encodes CDR1 SGHNT and CDR2 YYREEE (reference sequence). The V and J ends lost 4 bases and 7 bases, in that order; junction bases with no gene match: 16. The CDR3 has 17 residues. The CDR3 nucleotides read TGTGCCAGCAGCCAAGGGGACGGCCGGGGGGGTACGAATGAGCAGTTCTTC. This gives the protein CASSQGDGRGGTNEQFF.